The following is a T cell receptor (beta chain) sequence with its context. Seattle participants joined during active infection and were tracked over time. This sample was taken from a study of blood T cell repertoires in COVID-19. There are 14 residues in the CDR3. Germline CDR1 reads SNHLY; CDR2 reads FYNNEI. V was clipped by 2 bases and J by 7 bases, with 9 bases between them. Sequencing was performed with immunoSEQ multiplex PCR; in TCRdb, only in-frame clones are kept and a portion is missing. This repertoire shows 150,000 to 250,000 clones, about 76% found once; its top ten account for under 7%. The sequencing sample was made of peripheral blood. This chain links TRBV2 with TRBJ1-6; tentatively, D is TRBD1 (5 bases). This TCR was sampled from a woman in her thirties or forties with COVID-19, enrolled during active disease. CDR3 nucleotide sequence: TGTGCCAGCAGTGAAATCCGGGGGAATTCACCCCTCCACTTT. It translates to CASSEIRGNSPLHF. Filled out from reference TRBV2 and TRBJ1-6, the complete variable domain reads EPEVTQTPSHQVTQMGQEVILRCVPISNHLYFYWYRQILGQKVEFLVSFYNNEISEKSEIFDDQFSVERPDGSNFTLKIRSTKLEDSAMYFCASSEIRGNSPLHFGNGTRLTVT.